This T cell receptor beta chain was recorded in a study of cytomegalovirus exposure and HLA in healthy donors. Worth noting for this clone: Its antigen remains unknown.

The V gene's germline CDR1 is SGHNT and CDR2 YYREEE (reference sequence). The CDR3 extends over 15 amino acids. Trimming stripped 4 bases from V and 4 bases from J, with 17 bases between. The study ran its PCR with 60 Vbeta and 13 Jbeta primers. Generated by immunoSEQ multiplex PCR, the TCRdb table keeps only in-frame clones and is missing some. The profile shows about 190,000 clones, around 67% of them singletons. Study-level findings and limits: An analysis that came later showed most CMV-associated TCR beta chains appearing HLA-restricted.

This sequence was found in a woman aged 30 to 39 in good health and CMV-seropositive. The sample comprised PBMCs. The chain carries TRBV5-4 and TRBJ1-2; D is possibly TRBD1 (5 bases). Written as DNA, the CDR3 is TGTGCCAGCAGCCATTTGACAGTGGGATCCTATGGCTACACCTTC. It specifies CASSHLTVGSYGYTF.